This entry lists 26 T cell receptor beta chains sequenced from one sample in a study of blood T cell repertoires in COVID-19 (dated by TCRdb to about 2020). Libraries were built with the immunoSEQ multiplex PCR assay. TCRdb holds this immuneACCESS table with in-frame rearrangements only. Some clones are missing; in checked studies, unresolved V genes explain under half, and the rest has no known cause. This sample has approximately 130,000 clones in its table, and roughly 69% of those were observed once. Of the sample, 2% to 2.5% falls within the top ten clones. Sequenced material: peripheral blood. Receptor source: a woman aged 70-85 years with acute or convalescent COVID-19.

The rearrangement uses TRBV21-1 and TRBJ1-6; the table's D call of TRBD1 was not tested on the DNA. TRBV21-1 is designated a pseudogene. The length of the CDR3 is 14 residues. Here the CDR3 DNA reads TGTGCCAGCAGCCCCAGGGAAAGGGATTCACCCCTCCACTTT. Translation: CASSPRERDSPLHF.

The V call is TRBV27, the J call TRBJ2-2; TRBD1 aligns across 8 bases. V lost 5 bases and J lost 7; bases outside the gene matches: 9. Germline CDR1 MNHEY, CDR2 SMNVEV (reference sequence). There are 15 residues in the CDR3. The CDR3, as DNA: TGTGCCAGCAGTCGCAGGGGGCCCCAGGTCGGGGAGCTGTTTTTT. Amino acid sequence: CASSRRGPQVGELFF.

The chain recombines TRBV19 with TRBJ2-5, with D possibly TRBD2 on 6 matching bases. The CDR3 extends over 15 amino acids. The germline CDR1 and CDR2 sequences are LNHDA and SQIVND (reference sequence). V was shortened by 7 bases and J by 5 bases, with 20 bases between the two germline ends. CDR3 in DNA: TGTGCCAGTACCCAGTGGGGGGACCGGAGGGAGACCCAGTACTTC. Translating gives CASTQWGDRRETQYF.

In this sample, this clone turned up many times. The CDR3 sequence is CSVVAVSYNEQFF. The DNA of the CDR3 is TGCAGCGTTGTAGCGGTCTCCTACAATGAGCAGTTCTTC. The rearrangement links TRBV29-1 to TRBJ2-1, with TRBD2 as a possible D gene (6 bases). This CDR3 spans 13 amino acids. The ends were cut back, 4 bases at V and 0 bases at J, with 7 bases in the middle. In germline, CDR1 is SQVTM, CDR2 ANQGSEA.

In its sample, this clone was seen a few times. The V and J genes are TRBV19 and TRBJ1-2; 7 bases are a match to TRBD1. Trimming removed 6 bases from V and 4 bases from J; junction bases left unmatched: 11. Germline-derived CDR1 and CDR2 are LNHDA and SQIVND (reference sequence). This CDR3 has 15 amino acids. For the CDR3, the DNA is TGTGCCAGTAGCATTAAGGGGGCGCCGGCCTATGGCTACACCTTC. This sequence encodes CASSIKGAPAYGYTF.

This clone was seen ten or more times. The rearrangement uses TRBV6-2 or TRBV6-3 and TRBJ2-7; 9 bases are shared with TRBD2. Germline V gene lookup returns CDR1 MNHEY and CDR2 SVGEGT. J gave up 2 bases and V 0 bases, and 5 bases lay outside the gene matches. The CDR3 consists of 16 residues. CDR3 in amino acids: CASSYSSGRSPYEQYF. The DNA for the CDR3 is TGTGCCAGCAGTTACTCTAGCGGGAGATCCCCCTACGAGCAGTACTTC.

This clone was seen a few times. V is TRBV19 and J is TRBJ1-5; TRBD1 aligns across 8 bases. V dropped 5 bases and J dropped 7; count of bases not matched to a gene: 7. Per germline, CDR1 LNHDA and CDR2 SQIVND (reference sequence). This CDR3 is built from 14 residues. CDR3 in amino acids: CASSPDRGGQPQHF. Here the CDR3 DNA reads TGTGCCAGTAGTCCTGACAGGGGTGGACAGCCCCAGCATTTT. Complete variable domain (other parts from reference TRBV19 and TRBJ1-5): DGGITQSPKYLFRKEGQNVTLSCEQNLNHDAMYWYRQDPGQGLRLIYYSQIVNDFQKGDIAEGYSVSREKKESFPLTVTSAQKNPTAFYLCASSPDRGGQPQHFGDGTRLSIL.

The J gene is TRBJ1-2, the V gene TRBV9, with 10 bases identical to TRBD1. V was pared by 0 bases and J by 8 bases, with 7 bases of the junction left unmatched. The CDR3 totals 15 residues. The germline V gene has CDR1 SGDLS and CDR2 YYNGEE. The DNA for the CDR3 is TGTGCCAGCAGCGTAGACCCGGGACAGGGGCAGGGCTACACCTTC. As protein: CASSVDPGQGQGYTF.

The rearrangement links TRBV18 to TRBJ1-5; TRBD1 matches 7 bases. The CDR3 extends over 16 amino acids. CDR1 and CDR2 from the germline V gene are KGHSH and LQKENI. V gave up 1 base and J gave up 0 bases; unmatched junction bases: 3. For the CDR3, the DNA is TGTGCCAGCTCACCACAGGGACAGCATAGCAATCAGCCCCAGCATTTT. As protein: CASSPQGQHSNQPQHF.

This clone was seen more than once but under ten times. The chain carries TRBV19 and TRBJ2-3; 10 nucleotides match TRBD2. CDR3 length: 17 amino acids. Looked up from germline, CDR1 is LNHDA and CDR2 is SQIVND (reference sequence). The junction had 6 bases not matched to a gene; V was cut back by 0 bases and J by 3 bases. In DNA form, the CDR3 reads TGTGCCAGTAGTATAGATTCGCTAGCGGGGGCGACAGATACGCAGTATTTT. Encoded protein: CASSIDSLAGATDTQYF. The full variable domain, with the rest looked up from reference TRBV19 and TRBJ2-3, is DGGITQSPKYLFRKEGQNVTLSCEQNLNHDAMYWYRQDPGQGLRLIYYSQIVNDFQKGDIAEGYSVSREKKESFPLTVTSAQKNPTAFYLCASSIDSLAGATDTQYFGPGTRLTVL.

This clone was counted a few times. The chain employs TRBV27 and TRBJ2-2; 8 nucleotides line up with TRBD1. Trimming removed 7 bases from V and 2 bases from J; junction bases left unmatched: 9. Germline CDR1 MNHEY, CDR2 SMNVEV (reference sequence). This CDR3 has 16 residues. In nucleotides, the CDR3 is TGTGCCAGCATCAAAGGACAGGGTGGCAACACCGGGGAGCTGTTTTTT. This gives the protein CASIKGQGGNTGELFF.

This chain links TRBV5-1 with TRBJ2-7, with 7 nucleotides matching TRBD1. After removal of 0 bases from V and 0 bases from J, the junction contained 3 bases not matched to a gene. Germline CDR1 SGHRS, CDR2 YFSETQ. The length of the CDR3 is 15 residues. CDR3 DNA sequence: TGCGCCAGCAGCTTGGGAGACAGGGCCTCCTACGAGCAGTACTTC. Amino acids: CASSLGDRASYEQYF.

The chain recombines TRBV6-6 with TRBJ2-7; D unresolved. Trimming stripped 0 bases from V and 5 bases from J, with 5 bases between. CDR1 and CDR2 from the germline V gene are MNHNY and SVGAGI (reference sequence). The CDR3 contains 12 residues. This CDR3 reads CASSYSRHEQYF. The CDR3 nucleotides are TGTGCCAGCAGTTACTCTCGTCACGAGCAGTACTTC.

The chain couples TRBV3-1 (or the pseudogene TRBV3-2) to TRBJ2-3, with D possibly being TRBD1 (5 bases). The CDR3 has 14 residues. V was clipped by 0 bases and J by 13 bases, with 17 bases between them. CDR1 is LGHDT, CDR2 YNNKEL, per germline (reference sequence). CDR3 in amino acids: CASSQDVSTGPEYF. The CDR3 DNA reads TGTGCCAGCAGCCAAGATGTGAGTACAGGACCAGAGTATTTT.

The genes are TRBV2 and TRBJ2-1; 10 positions agree with TRBD2. V shed 4 bases, J shed 9 bases, and the junction held 6 bases outside the gene matches. Looked up from germline, CDR1 is SNHLY and CDR2 is FYNNEI. This CDR3 contains 14 residues. The CDR3 DNA follows: TGTGCCAGCAGTGTCAGCGGGGGGGCCACTGAGCAGTTCTTC. It yields the protein CASSVSGGATEQFF.

The chain links TRBV5-1 to TRBJ2-7, with a weak D call TRBD1 (6 bases). The CDR3 loop spans 14 amino acids. Per germline, CDR1 SGHRS and CDR2 YFSETQ. V gave up 5 bases and J gave up 4 bases, with 16 bases separating them. The CDR3 DNA is TGCGCCAGCAGTCAAATAGGACAGCCGTACGAGCAGTACTTC. Its translation is CASSQIGQPYEQYF.

This clone has a handful of counts. V and J are TRBV25-1 and TRBJ1-5; possibly TRBD1 for D (6 bases). There are 15 residues in the CDR3. V lost 5 bases and J 0 bases, leaving 11 bases between the germline ends. From germline, CDR1 is MGHDK and CDR2 SYGVNS. As DNA, the CDR3 is TGTGCCAGCAGTCCCGGGACAAATAGCAATCAGCCCCAGCATTTT. Translated: CASSPGTNSNQPQHF.

This chain joins TRBV5-1 and TRBJ2-3, with D tentatively TRBD2 (7 bases). V was cut by 3 bases and J by 0 bases, with 11 bases left in between. The CDR3 is made up of 15 amino acids. CDR1 and CDR2 from the germline V gene are SGHRS and YFSETQ. The CDR3 bases are TGCGCCAGCAGCTCCGGGGGGCAGAGCACAGATACGCAGTATTTT. This codes for CASSSGGQSTDTQYF.

This CDR3 reads CASSSRRGERADTQYF. The CDR3 region has the DNA TGCGCCAGCAGCTCGAGACGGGGGGAGAGGGCAGATACGCAGTATTTT. The chain links TRBV5-1 to TRBJ2-3; 7 bases map to TRBD2. The CDR3 is made up of 16 amino acids. The V gene end was trimmed by 3 bases and the J gene end by 4 bases; junction bases not matched to a gene: 11. Germline V gene data show CDR1 as SGHRS and CDR2 as YFSETQ.

This chain connects TRBV4-1 to TRBJ2-1; 8 bases are a match to TRBD1. The CDR3 runs 17 residues. The germline V gene has CDR1 MGHRA and CDR2 YSYEKL. J lost 5 bases, V lost 1 base, and 10 bases had no gene match. In DNA, the CDR3 is TGCGCCAGCAGCCAAGGACCTCCGGGACAGGCAAACAATGAGCAGTTCTTC. It translates to CASSQGPPGQANNEQFF.

In this sample, this clone turned up a few times. This chain uses TRBV7-8 with TRBJ2-7; 9 bases are a match to TRBD2. Germline loops: CDR1 SGHVS, CDR2 FQNEAQ. This CDR3 has 16 amino acids. Trimming at V came to 4 bases and at J to 0 bases, leaving 7 bases not matched to a gene. Written as DNA, the CDR3 is TGTGCCAGCAGCTCAGCCCTGGGACTAGCCTCCTACGAGCAGTACTTC. Translation gives CASSSALGLASYEQYF. Supplemented by reference TRBV7-8 and TRBJ2-7, the full variable domain reads GAGVSQSPRYKVAKRGQDVALRCDPISGHVSLFWYQQALGQGPEFLTYFQNEAQLDKSGLPSDRFFAERPEGSVSTLKIQRTQQEDSAVYLCASSSALGLASYEQYFGPGTRLTVT.

This clone was picked up a small number of times. J is TRBJ2-6 and V is TRBV10-2, with TRBD2 as a possible D gene (6 bases). Trimming removed 6 bases at V and 7 bases at J, with 7 bases between. The CDR3 loop spans 12 amino acids. The germline V gene encodes CDR1 WSHSY and CDR2 SAAADI. CDR3 in DNA: TGCGCCAGCAGGGGAGGAGCCAACGTCCTGACTTTC. Its translation: CASRGGANVLTF.

The genes are TRBV12-3 or TRBV12-4 and TRBJ2-1; 7 nucleotides line up with TRBD1. The CDR3 loop spans 12 amino acids. Germline trimming cut 3 bases from V and 9 bases from J; bases unmatched to any gene: 2. CDR3 region: CASSFYRGEQFF. DNA for the CDR3: TGTGCCAGCAGTTTTTACAGGGGTGAGCAGTTCTTC.

The rearrangement uses TRBV20-1 and TRBJ2-3, with TRBD2 matching over 15 bases. The V and J ends lost 3 bases and 2 bases, in that order; junction bases with no gene match: 9. CDR1 DFQATT and CDR2 SNEGSKA come from the germline V gene (reference sequence). CDR3 length: 18 residues. The CDR3 sequence: CSASGGTSGRPLTDTQYF. CDR3 coding DNA: TGCAGTGCTAGTGGGGGGACTAGCGGGAGGCCCCTCACAGATACGCAGTATTTT.

The CDR3 nucleotides are TGCGCCAGCAGCCAAGGAGCAAGCGGGGAAAGCACAGATACGCAGTATTTT. Translating gives CASSQGASGESTDTQYF. The chain carries TRBV4-3 and TRBJ2-3; 7 nucleotides match TRBD2. The length of the CDR3 is 17 residues. After removal of 1 base from V and 0 bases from J, the junction contained 7 bases not matched to a gene. Looked up from germline, CDR1 is LGHNA and CDR2 is YSLEER.

This clone was detected a few times. This chain uses TRBV5-4 with TRBJ1-2, with D maybe TRBD1 (6 bases). In germline, CDR1 is SGHNT, CDR2 YYREEE (reference sequence). The CDR3 is 13 residues long. The ends were cut back, 1 base at V and 4 bases at J, with 8 bases in the middle. CDR3 in DNA: TGTGCCAGCAGCTTGCCGGACAGCTATGGCTACACCTTC. Its protein is CASSLPDSYGYTF.